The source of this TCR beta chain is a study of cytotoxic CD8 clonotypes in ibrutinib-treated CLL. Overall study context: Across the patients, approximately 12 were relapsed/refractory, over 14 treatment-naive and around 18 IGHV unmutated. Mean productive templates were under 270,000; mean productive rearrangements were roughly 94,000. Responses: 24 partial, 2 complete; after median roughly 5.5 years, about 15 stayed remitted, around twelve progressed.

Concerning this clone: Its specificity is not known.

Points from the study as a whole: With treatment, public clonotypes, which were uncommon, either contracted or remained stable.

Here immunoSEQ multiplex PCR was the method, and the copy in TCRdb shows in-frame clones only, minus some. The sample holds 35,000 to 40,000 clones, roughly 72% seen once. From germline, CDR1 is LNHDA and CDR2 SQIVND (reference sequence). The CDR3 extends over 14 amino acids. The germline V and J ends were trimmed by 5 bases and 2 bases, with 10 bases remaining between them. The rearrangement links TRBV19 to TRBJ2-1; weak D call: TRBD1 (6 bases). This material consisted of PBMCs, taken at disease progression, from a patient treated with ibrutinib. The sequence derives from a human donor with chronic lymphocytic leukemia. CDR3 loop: CASSWDTAYNEQFF. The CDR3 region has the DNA TGTGCCAGTAGTTGGGACACAGCCTACAATGAGCAGTTCTTC. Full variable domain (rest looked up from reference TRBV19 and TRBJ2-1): DGGITQSPKYLFRKEGQNVTLSCEQNLNHDAMYWYRQDPGQGLRLIYYSQIVNDFQKGDIAEGYSVSREKKESFPLTVTSAQKNPTAFYLCASSWDTAYNEQFFGPGTRLTVL.